This TCR beta chain was obtained from a study of CXCR3-negative and CXCR3-positive naive CD8 T cells. The CDR3 runs to 18 residues. Germline V gene sequence: CDR1 SGHRS, CDR2 YFSETQ. General observations from the study: Much lower diversity was found in memory CD8+ cells, while both naive subsets had comparably high diversity. CXCR3-positive naive cells had more hydrophobic TRB CDR3s than CXCR3-negative naive cells.

Preparation of TRB cDNA libraries relied on 5' RACE carrying UMI labels. TCRdb reprocessed the 5' RACE reads; each CDR3 protein has one entry and no DNA is given. The sample table sets out some 140,000 distinct CDR3 sequences. Remarks on this clonotype: Its antigen is as yet unknown.

The source is a human donor in good health. Some clones in this sample may be carry-over from other donors' samples. The specimen was naive CXCR3+ CD8+ T cells from blood. The subset: CD45RO-CCR7+CD27+CD95- naive CD8+ T cells expressing CXCR3 (TNR3+). J is TRBJ2-2 and V is TRBV5-1; without DNA, the TCRdb call of TRBD2 cannot be checked. CDR3 in amino acids: CASSLKLAGGPSTGELFF.